This T cell receptor beta chain comes out of a study of T-cell memory formation after mild COVID-19. 5'RACE, which relied on constant-segment primers, yielded TCR alpha and TCR beta cDNA libraries carrying sample barcodes and UMIs. TCRdb passed the 5' RACE reads through MiXCR, listing each CDR3 protein once. The sample lists about 560,000 distinct CDR3 sequences; around 15% were seen once. Germline V lookup: CDR1 SGHDN, CDR2 FVKESK. The V end was cut by 1 base, the J end by 7 bases, with 11 bases between. The CDR3 has 13 residues. The chain carries TRBV14 and TRBJ2-7; no clear D gene. The TCR comes from an adult woman who had mild COVID-19 (a few samples of this study predate the infection). Cell type and time point are not known. The sequenced sample consisted of PBMCs or a T cell subset sorted from them (not recorded which). In DNA form, the CDR3 reads TGTGCCAGCAGCCAAGTGCTCCTTGGGGAGCAGTACTTC. This encodes CASSQVLLGEQYF.